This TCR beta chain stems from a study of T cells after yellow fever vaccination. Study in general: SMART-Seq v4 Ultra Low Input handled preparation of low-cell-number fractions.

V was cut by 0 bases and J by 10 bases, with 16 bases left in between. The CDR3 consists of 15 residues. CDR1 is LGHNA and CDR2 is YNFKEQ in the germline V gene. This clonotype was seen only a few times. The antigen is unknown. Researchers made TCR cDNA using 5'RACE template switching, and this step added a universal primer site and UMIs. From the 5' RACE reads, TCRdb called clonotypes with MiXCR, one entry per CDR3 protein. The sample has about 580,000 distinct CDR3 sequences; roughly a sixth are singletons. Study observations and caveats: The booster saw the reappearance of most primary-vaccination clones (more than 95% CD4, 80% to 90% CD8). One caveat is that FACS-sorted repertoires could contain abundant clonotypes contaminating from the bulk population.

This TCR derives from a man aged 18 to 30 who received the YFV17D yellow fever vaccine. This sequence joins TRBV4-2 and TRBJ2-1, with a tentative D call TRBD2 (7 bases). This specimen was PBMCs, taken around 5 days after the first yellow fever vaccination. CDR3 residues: CASSQEYGGPNEQFF. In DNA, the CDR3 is TGTGCCAGCAGCCAAGAATACGGGGGGCCAAACGAGCAGTTCTTC.